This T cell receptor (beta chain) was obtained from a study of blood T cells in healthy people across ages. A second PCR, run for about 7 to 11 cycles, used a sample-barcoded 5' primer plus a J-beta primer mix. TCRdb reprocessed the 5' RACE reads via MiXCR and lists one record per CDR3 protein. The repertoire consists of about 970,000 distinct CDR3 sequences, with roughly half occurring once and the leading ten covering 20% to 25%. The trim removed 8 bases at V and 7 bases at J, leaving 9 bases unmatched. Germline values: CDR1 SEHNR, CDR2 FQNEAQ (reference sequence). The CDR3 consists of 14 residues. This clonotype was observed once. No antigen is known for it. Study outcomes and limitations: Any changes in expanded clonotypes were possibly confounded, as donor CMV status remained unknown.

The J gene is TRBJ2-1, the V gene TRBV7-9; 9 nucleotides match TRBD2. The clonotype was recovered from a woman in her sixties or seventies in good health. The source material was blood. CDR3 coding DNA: TGTGCCAGCGGCGGGCGGCTAGCGGGAAATGAGCAGTTCTTC. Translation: CASGGRLAGNEQFF.